This is a list of T cell receptor beta chains from one sample in a study of blood T cell repertoires in COVID-19. Sequenced by immunoSEQ multiplex PCR; TCRdb stores in-frame clones only, minus some. Among approximately 51,000 clones listed, about 88% were seen once. The specimen sequenced was peripheral blood. Receptors originate from a man between 35 and 55 years old with active COVID-19. Both conserved end residues are part of each CDR3. D genes are given only for firm matches. Some rows have no size entry. The others give once, few or many, or a class for an expanded clone.

j_call clone_size d_call v_call cdr3_nt cdr3_aa
TRBJ2-1 . TRBD2 TRBV10-1 TGCGCCAGCAGTCGTGGCGGGAGGGCCTCGCAGTTCTTC CASSRGGRASQFF
TRBJ2-3 few . TRBV27 TGTGCCAGCAGTTTGCGTACGGGGGAGGTCACAGATACGCAGTATTTT CASSLRTGEVTDTQYF
TRBJ1-5 . TRBD1 TRBV6-5 TGTGCCAGCGGACAGGGGGGCAATCAGCCCCAGCATTTT CASGQGGNQPQHF
TRBJ1-1 . TRBD1 TRBV30 TGTGCCTGGAGTTTGACAGGGGAGGACACTGAAGCTTTCTTT CAWSLTGEDTEAFF
TRBJ2-3 . . TRBV6-5 TGTGCCAGCAGTAACAGACTAGTAACAGATACGCAGTATTTT CASSNRLVTDTQYF
TRBJ1-5 . . TRBV19 TGTGCCACCTCCTGGGGGCTCAATCAGCCCCAGCATTTT CATSWGLNQPQHF
TRBJ1-1 few . TRBV5-6 TGTGCCAGCAGGGCTGGAGGGACTGAAGCTTTCTTT CASRAGGTEAFF
TRBJ2-1 . TRBD1 TRBV30 TGTGCCTGGGACCCCGACAGGGCCTACAATGAGCAGTTCTTC CAWDPDRAYNEQFF
TRBJ1-1 . . TRBV20-1 TGCAGTGTTCAGGGGTATAATGAAGCTTTCTTT CSVQGYNEAFF
TRBJ2-5 . TRBD1 TRBV2 TGTGCCAGCCGAGGGGGCGGAGAGACCCAGTACTTC CASRGGGETQYF
TRBJ2-3 . TRBD2 TRBV10-3 TGTGCGGGACTAGCGGGCCCGGGAGATACGCAGTATTTT CAGLAGPGDTQYF
TRBJ2-7 . TRBD1 TRBV13 TGTGCCAGCAGCTCCCTTAACAGGGGCACAGTCCACGAGCAGTACTTC CASSSLNRGTVHEQYF
TRBJ1-2 . . TRBV18 TGTGCCAGCTCATCGACGGAGAACTATGGCTACACCTTC CASSSTENYGYTF
TRBJ2-7 . TRBD1 TRBV9 TGTGCCAGCAGCGCAGTCGGGACAGGGGGGCTCGAGCAGTACTTC CASSAVGTGGLEQYF
TRBJ2-7 . . TRBV19 TGTGCCAGTAGTACTGACCAGGGGAGCTCCTACGAGCAGTACTTC CASSTDQGSSYEQYF
TRBJ1-2 . . TRBV11-1 TGTGCCAGCAGCTTAGGACAGCGCTATGGCTACACCTTC CASSLGQRYGYTF
TRBJ2-3 . . TRBV6-5 TGTGCCAGCAGAGCCACATCGAGCGCAGATACGCAGTATTTT CASRATSSADTQYF
TRBJ2-2 . TRBD2 TRBV5-1 TGCGCCAGCAGCTGGGTGGGGACTAATATCGCCGGGGAGCTGTTTTTT CASSWVGTNIAGELFF
TRBJ2-2 few TRBD1 TRBV19 TGTGCCAGTAGCCGCCCCCCAGGGGGCCCGAACACCGGGGAGCTGTTTTTT CASSRPPGGPNTGELFF
TRBJ2-3 . . TRBV13 TGTGCCAGCAGCTCTTCCCCACGGGTTACTAGCACAGATACGCAGTATTTT CASSSSPRVTSTDTQYF
TRBJ2-1 . TRBD2 TRBV28 TGTGCCAGCCTGTATACTAGCGGTTACAATGAGCAGTTCTTC CASLYTSGYNEQFF
TRBJ1-5 . TRBD1 TRBV19 TGTGCCACCCATCATGGGACAGGGTACCAGCCCCAGCATTTT CATHHGTGYQPQHF
TRBJ2-2 . TRBD2 TRBV7-3 TGTGCCAGCAGCCAGGGGACTAGCGCCGGGGAGCTGTTTTTT CASSQGTSAGELFF
TRBJ2-5 . TRBD2 TRBV25-1 TGTGCCAGCACCTCCGGCGGGGGAGGACAAGAGACCCAGTACTTC CASTSGGGGQETQYF
TRBJ2-5 . . TRBV11-3 TGTGCCAGCAGCCCCGAGTCCGGAGGGCCTGGGAAGACCCAGTACTTC CASSPESGGPGKTQYF
TRBJ1-2 . TRBD1 TRBV6-4 TGTGCCAGCAGCGCGGACAGGAACTATGGCTACACCTTC CASSADRNYGYTF
TRBJ2-3 . TRBD2 TRBV4-1 TGCGCCAGCAGCCTAACCGGCCTAGCGGGCACAGATACGCAGTATTTT CASSLTGLAGTDTQYF
TRBJ2-7 . . TRBV10-2 TGCGCCAGCAGTCCCGGGTCCAGCTACGAGCAGTACTTC CASSPGSSYEQYF
TRBJ1-2 . . TRBV11-2 TGTGCCAGCAGCGAGAGGGGAGGGGGCTATGGCTACACCTTC CASSERGGGYGYTF
TRBJ1-1 . . TRBV14 TGTGCCAGCAGCCAAGGGGCCTACACTGAAGCTTTCTTT CASSQGAYTEAFF
TRBJ1-1 . . TRBV11-1 TGTGCCAGCAGCCTCCGGACGGCGGGGAACACTGAAGCTTTCTTT CASSLRTAGNTEAFF
TRBJ2-3 . TRBD1 TRBV11-1 TGTGCCAGCAGCTCACCGGGACAGGGTTTTTCAGATACGCAGTATTTT CASSSPGQGFSDTQYF
TRBJ1-6 . TRBD1 TRBV12-3/TRBV12-4 TGTGCCAGCAGTTTCCAGGGGGCTTCACCCCTCCACTTT CASSFQGASPLHF
TRBJ2-1 . TRBD2 TRBV28 TGTGCCAGCAGTCAAAGGTCAGAGCGGGAGGACAACAATGAGCAGTTCTTC CASSQRSEREDNNEQFF
TRBJ2-1 . . TRBV7-9 TGTGCCAGCAGCTTAGCGTGGCATGAGCAGTTCTTC CASSLAWHEQFF
TRBJ2-1 once . TRBV6-5 TGTGCCAGCACCGAGCGAGAGTCCTACAATGAGCAGTTCTTC CASTERESYNEQFF
TRBJ2-1 . TRBD1 TRBV6-5 TGTGCCAGCAGCCGACAGGGGGCGCGCAATGAGCAGTTCTTC CASSRQGARNEQFF
TRBJ2-2 . . TRBV14 TGTGCCAGCAGCCCACCAACCGGGACATACGACACCGGGGAGCTGTTTTTT CASSPPTGTYDTGELFF
TRBJ2-2 . TRBD2 TRBV2 TGTGCCAGCAGTGTTTTAGCGGGGGACACCGGGGAGCTGTTTTTT CASSVLAGDTGELFF
TRBJ1-3 . . TRBV3-1/TRBV3-2 TGTGCCAGCAGCCAAGACAGCTCTGGAAACACCATATATTTT CASSQDSSGNTIYF
TRBJ2-7 . . TRBV11-2 TGTGCCAGCAGCTTAGGACAACGAGACGAGCAGTACTTC CASSLGQRDEQYF
TRBJ1-5 . . TRBV6-7 TGTGCCAGCATGGGGCCATCAAGGGAAGGACAAGGCAATCAGCCCCAGCATTTT CASMGPSREGQGNQPQHF
TRBJ2-1 . TRBD2 TRBV5-4 TGTGCCAGCAGAGGACTAGCGGGAGCACGTGAGCAGTTCTTC CASRGLAGAREQFF
TRBJ2-2 . . TRBV2 TGTGCCAGCACAGGACTATTATCGAACACCGGGGAGCTGTTTTTT CASTGLLSNTGELFF
TRBJ2-2 . TRBD2 TRBV11-2 TGTGCCAGCAGCTTAGTTCTAGCGGGAGGCACCGGGGAGCTGTTTTTT CASSLVLAGGTGELFF